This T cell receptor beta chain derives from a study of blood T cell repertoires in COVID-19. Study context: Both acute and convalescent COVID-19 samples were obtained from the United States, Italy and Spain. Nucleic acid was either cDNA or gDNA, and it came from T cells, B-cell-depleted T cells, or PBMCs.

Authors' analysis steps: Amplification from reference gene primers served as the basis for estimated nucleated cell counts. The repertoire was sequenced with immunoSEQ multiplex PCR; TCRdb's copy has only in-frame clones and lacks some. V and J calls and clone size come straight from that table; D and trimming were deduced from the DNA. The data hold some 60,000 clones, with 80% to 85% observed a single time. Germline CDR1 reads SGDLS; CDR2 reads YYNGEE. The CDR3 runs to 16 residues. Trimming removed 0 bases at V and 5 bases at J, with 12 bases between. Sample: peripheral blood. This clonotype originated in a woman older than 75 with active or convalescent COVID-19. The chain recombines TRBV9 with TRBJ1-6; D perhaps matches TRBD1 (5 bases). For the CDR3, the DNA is TGTGCCAGCAGCGTAGCCTCCAGGGTGGATAATTCACCCCTCCACTTT. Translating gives CASSVASRVDNSPLHF.